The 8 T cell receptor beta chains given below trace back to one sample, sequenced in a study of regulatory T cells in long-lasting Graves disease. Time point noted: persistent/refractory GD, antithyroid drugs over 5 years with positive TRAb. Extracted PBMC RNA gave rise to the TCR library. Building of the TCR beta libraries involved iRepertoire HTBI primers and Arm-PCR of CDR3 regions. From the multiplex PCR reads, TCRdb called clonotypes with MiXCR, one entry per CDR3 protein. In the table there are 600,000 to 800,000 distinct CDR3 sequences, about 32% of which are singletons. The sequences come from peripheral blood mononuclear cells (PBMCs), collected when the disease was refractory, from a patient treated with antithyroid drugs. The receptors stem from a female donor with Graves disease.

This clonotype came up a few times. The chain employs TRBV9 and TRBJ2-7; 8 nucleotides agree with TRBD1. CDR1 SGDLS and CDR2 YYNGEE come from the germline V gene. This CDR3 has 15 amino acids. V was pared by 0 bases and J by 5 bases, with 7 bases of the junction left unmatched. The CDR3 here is CASSVAGQGFDEQYF. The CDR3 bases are TGTGCCAGCAGCGTAGCCGGACAGGGATTCGACGAGCAGTACTTC.

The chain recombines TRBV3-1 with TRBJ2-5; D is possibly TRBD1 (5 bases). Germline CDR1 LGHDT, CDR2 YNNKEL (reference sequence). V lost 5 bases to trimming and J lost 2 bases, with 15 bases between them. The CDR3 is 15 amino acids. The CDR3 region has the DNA TGTGCCAGCAGCTCCTCAGGGCAGGGACAAGAGACCCAGTACTTC. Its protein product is CASSSSGQGQETQYF.

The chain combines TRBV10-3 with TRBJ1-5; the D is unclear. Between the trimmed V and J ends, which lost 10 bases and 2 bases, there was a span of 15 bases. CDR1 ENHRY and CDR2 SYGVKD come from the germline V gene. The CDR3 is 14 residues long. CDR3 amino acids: CATAPVSGNQPQHF. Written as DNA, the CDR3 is TGTGCCACCGCACCCGTTTCGGGCAATCAGCCCCAGCATTTT.

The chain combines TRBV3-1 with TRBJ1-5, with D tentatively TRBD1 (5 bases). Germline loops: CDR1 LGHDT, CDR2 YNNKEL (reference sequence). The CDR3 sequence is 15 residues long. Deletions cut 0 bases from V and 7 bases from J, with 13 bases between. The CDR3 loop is CASSQDHTGGQPQHF. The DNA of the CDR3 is TGTGCCAGCAGCCAAGACCACACCGGGGGGCAGCCCCAGCATTTT.

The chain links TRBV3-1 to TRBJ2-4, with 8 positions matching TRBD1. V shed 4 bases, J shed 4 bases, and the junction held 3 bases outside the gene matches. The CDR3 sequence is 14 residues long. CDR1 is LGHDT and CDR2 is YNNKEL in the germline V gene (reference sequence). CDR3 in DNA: TGTGCCAGCAGCCTGACAGGGGCTAAAAACATTCAGTACTTC. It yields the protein CASSLTGAKNIQYF.

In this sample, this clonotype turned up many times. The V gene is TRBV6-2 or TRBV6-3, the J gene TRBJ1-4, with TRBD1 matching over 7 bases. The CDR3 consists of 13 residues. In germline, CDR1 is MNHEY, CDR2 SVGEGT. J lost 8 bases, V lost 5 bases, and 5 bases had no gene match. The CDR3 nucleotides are TGTGCCAGCAGTACAGGGGTCCGAGAAAAACTGTTTTTT. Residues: CASSTGVREKLFF.

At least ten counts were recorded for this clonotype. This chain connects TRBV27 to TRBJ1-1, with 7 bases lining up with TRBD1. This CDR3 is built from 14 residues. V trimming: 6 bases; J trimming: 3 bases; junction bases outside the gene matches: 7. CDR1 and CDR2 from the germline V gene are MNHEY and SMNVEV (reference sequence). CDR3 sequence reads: CASRDIDRDTEAFF. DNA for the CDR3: TGTGCCAGCAGAGATATCGACAGGGACACTGAAGCTTTCTTT.

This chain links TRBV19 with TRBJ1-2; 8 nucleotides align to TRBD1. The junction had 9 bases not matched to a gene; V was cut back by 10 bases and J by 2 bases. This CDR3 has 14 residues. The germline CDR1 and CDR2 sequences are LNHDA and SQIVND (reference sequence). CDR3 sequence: CATTRTGSNYGYTF. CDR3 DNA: TGTGCCACTACCCGGACAGGGTCCAACTATGGCTACACCTTC.